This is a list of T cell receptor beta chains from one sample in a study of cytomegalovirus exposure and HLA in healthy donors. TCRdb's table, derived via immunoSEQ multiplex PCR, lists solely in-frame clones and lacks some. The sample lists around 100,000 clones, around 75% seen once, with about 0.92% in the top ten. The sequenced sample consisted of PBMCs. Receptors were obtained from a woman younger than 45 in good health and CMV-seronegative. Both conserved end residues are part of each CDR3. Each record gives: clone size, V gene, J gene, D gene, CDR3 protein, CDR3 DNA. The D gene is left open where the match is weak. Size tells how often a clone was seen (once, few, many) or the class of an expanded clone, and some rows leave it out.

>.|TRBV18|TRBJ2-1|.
CASSPRTDNYEQFF
TGTGCCAGCTCCCCCAGGACAGACAACTATGAGCAGTTCTTC
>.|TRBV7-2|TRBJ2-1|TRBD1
CASSRDRVNEQFF
TGTGCCAGCAGCCGGGACAGGGTGAATGAGCAGTTCTTC
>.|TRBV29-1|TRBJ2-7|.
CSVEEGGTDSYEQYF
TGCAGCGTTGAAGAGGGGGGAACAGACTCCTACGAGCAGTACTTC
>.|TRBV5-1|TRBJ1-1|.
CASHQGTEAFF
TGCGCCAGCCACCAGGGCACTGAAGCTTTCTTT
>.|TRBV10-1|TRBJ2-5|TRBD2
CASSSTAGAEETQYF
TGCGCCAGCAGTTCTACAGCGGGGGCAGAAGAGACCCAGTACTTC
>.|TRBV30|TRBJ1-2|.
CASFRGSVRGYTF
TGTGCCTCCTTCAGGGGCTCGGTAAGGGGCTACACCTTC
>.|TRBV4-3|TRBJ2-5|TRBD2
CASSPSSGGETQYF
TGCGCCAGCAGCCCGTCTAGCGGGGGGGAGACCCAGTACTTC
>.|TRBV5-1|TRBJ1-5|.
CASSLQPGGNQPQHF
TGCGCCAGCAGCCTGCAGCCGGGGGGCAATCAGCCCCAGCATTTT
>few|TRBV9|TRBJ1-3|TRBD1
CASSVAEGARGNTIYF
TGTGCCAGCAGCGTAGCGGAGGGGGCGCGTGGAAACACCATATATTTT
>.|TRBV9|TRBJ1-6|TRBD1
CASSGDDRGILPLHF
TGTGCCAGCAGCGGGGACGACAGGGGAATCCTACCCCTCCACTTT
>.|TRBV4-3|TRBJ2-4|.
CASSPRDTEEDIQYF
TGCGCCAGCAGCCCTCGAGACACGGAGGAAGACATTCAGTACTTC
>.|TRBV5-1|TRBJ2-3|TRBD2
CASSFSSGGLSTDTQYF
TGCGCCAGCAGCTTCTCAAGCGGGGGGCTCAGCACAGATACGCAGTATTTT